Listed here are 27 T cell receptor beta chains from one sample, sequenced in a study of blood T cell repertoires in COVID-19. Produced via immunoSEQ multiplex PCR; TCRdb's table is partial and in-frame only. Of roughly 250,000 clones in the sample, about 83% were seen once. The sequenced sample was peripheral blood. Receptors originate from a woman aged 40 to 50 who had recovered from COVID-19.

The gene calls are TRBV5-1 and TRBJ2-6; 7 bases agree with TRBD1. Trimming took 4 bases from V and 3 from J; bases not matched to a gene: 10. CDR1 and CDR2 from the germline V gene are SGHRS and YFSETQ. The CDR3 spans 17 residues. Here the CDR3 DNA reads TGCGCCAGCAGCGCTCAGACAGGGAGTGGTGGGGCCAACGTCCTGACTTTC. This encodes CASSAQTGSGGANVLTF.

This clone was seen only a few times. The chain carries TRBV3-1 (or the pseudogene TRBV3-2) and TRBJ2-7; a possible D gene is TRBD2 (6 bases). The CDR3 contains 16 residues. The germline gives CDR1 LGHDT, CDR2 YNNKEL (reference sequence). With 4 bases removed from V and 1 base from J, the gap between germline ends came to 17 bases. The CDR3 DNA follows: TGTGCCAGCAGCCTAATGTACCGGGGGAGGTCCTACGAGCAGTACTTC. It specifies CASSLMYRGRSYEQYF.

This rearrangement joins TRBV5-1 to TRBJ1-4; the D gene is possibly TRBD1 (6 bases). In germline, CDR1 is SGHRS, CDR2 YFSETQ. This CDR3 comprises 15 residues. Trimming shortened V by 2 bases and J by 8 bases, and 16 bases separated the two germline ends. CDR3 nucleotides: TGCGCCAGCAGCTTCCGTCGGGGGGCTGGGGAAAAACTGTTTTTT. This encodes CASSFRRGAGEKLFF.

This chain connects TRBV6-5 to TRBJ1-5; 7 nucleotides match TRBD1. Germline V gene lookup returns CDR1 MNHEY and CDR2 SVGAGI. V trimming: 6 bases; J trimming: 3 bases; junction bases outside the gene matches: 5. The CDR3 spans 14 residues. The CDR3 DNA follows: TGTGCCAGCAGCCGTACAGGGGCCAATCAGCCCCAGCATTTT. It yields the protein CASSRTGANQPQHF.

J is TRBJ1-4 and V is TRBV24-1; 8 nucleotides agree with TRBD1. Germline loops: CDR1 KGHDR, CDR2 SFDVKD. With 4 bases clipped from V and 8 bases from J, the junction kept 11 bases outside the gene matches. The CDR3 sequence is 16 residues long. CDR3 region: CATSDPRQGIMEKLFF. The CDR3 nucleotides are TGTGCCACCAGTGACCCCAGACAGGGGATAATGGAAAAACTGTTTTTT.

The chain joins TRBV12-3 or TRBV12-4 to TRBJ1-3; unclear D gene. This CDR3 has 13 amino acids. Trimming pared 4 bases from V and 0 bases from J, leaving 4 bases between. The CDR3 coding sequence is TGTGCCAGCAGTTGGAGCTCTGGAAACACCATATATTTT. Amino acids: CASSWSSGNTIYF.

The chain is built from TRBV5-1 and TRBJ2-7; possible D gene TRBD1, 6 bases. Germline assignment: CDR1 SGHRS and CDR2 YFSETQ. The CDR3 has 15 amino acids. V shed 4 bases and J shed 0 bases, with 14 bases lying between them. CDR3 loop: CASSLLTGVSYEQYF. The CDR3 DNA follows: TGCGCCAGCAGCCTCTTGACAGGAGTCTCCTACGAGCAGTACTTC.

The rearrangement links TRBV6-5 to TRBJ2-7, with 10 bases identical to TRBD2. Unmatched junction bases numbered 6, after V lost 6 bases and J lost 4 bases. This CDR3 comprises 14 residues. In germline, CDR1 is MNHEY, CDR2 SVGAGI. CDR3 residues: CASSRSSGGYEQYF. As DNA, the CDR3 is TGTGCCAGCAGCCGTTCTAGCGGGGGATACGAGCAGTACTTC.

The V gene is TRBV5-5, the J gene TRBJ2-3, with 10 bases identical to TRBD2. The length of the CDR3 is 17 residues. CDR1 and CDR2 (germline): SGHKS, YYEKEE (reference sequence). V lost 1 base and J lost 6; bases outside the gene matches: 11. CDR3 sequence: CASSLPASGGTGDTQYF. In DNA form, the CDR3 reads TGTGCCAGCAGCTTGCCGGCTAGCGGGGGTACGGGGGATACGCAGTATTTT.

V is TRBV19 and J is TRBJ1-4; a possible D gene is TRBD1 (6 bases). The CDR3 loop spans 14 amino acids. Germline assignment: CDR1 LNHDA and CDR2 SQIVND (reference sequence). V lost 10 bases, J lost 8 bases, and 20 bases lay in between. The CDR3 DNA reads as TGTGCCACTGAACAACCAGGGGATCAGGAAAAACTGTTTTTT. Protein product: CATEQPGDQEKLFF.

The chain has TRBV28 and TRBJ2-7; TRBD1 might be the D (5 bases). The V gene's germline CDR1 is MDHEN and CDR2 SYDVKM. The ends were cut back, 9 bases at V and 3 bases at J, with 9 bases in the middle. This CDR3 comprises 11 residues. CDR3 coding DNA: TGTGCCAGTGGACATGGCTACGAGCAGTACTTC. This codes for CASGHGYEQYF.

The chain combines TRBV7-9 with TRBJ1-1; 9 bases map to TRBD1. Germline CDR1 is SEHNR and CDR2 is FQNEAQ (reference sequence). V dropped 6 bases and J dropped 7; count of bases not matched to a gene: 6. CDR3 length: 13 amino acids. CDR3 bases: TGTGCCAGCAGTCCAACAGGGGGCCTTGAAGCTTTCTTT. It codes for CASSPTGGLEAFF.

V is TRBV5-6 and J is TRBJ1-6; 9 bases are shared with TRBD1. The CDR3 sequence is 15 residues long. Germline values: CDR1 SGHDT, CDR2 YYEEEE. The trim removed 3 bases at V and 7 bases at J, leaving 5 bases unmatched. CDR3 protein: CASSWGTGSNSPLHF. CDR3 coding DNA: TGTGCCAGCAGCTGGGGGACAGGGAGCAATTCACCCCTCCACTTT. Full variable domain (outside the CDR3, taken from reference TRBV5-6 and TRBJ1-6): DAGVTQSPTHLIKTRGQQVTLRCSPKSGHDTVSWYQQALGQGPQFIFQYYEEEERQRGNFPDRFSGHQFPNYSSELNVNALLLGDSALYLCASSWGTGSNSPLHFGNGTRLTVT.

V and J are TRBV29-1 and TRBJ2-1; 14 nucleotides match TRBD2. V lost 5 bases, J lost 8 bases, and 5 bases stayed unmatched. This CDR3 is built from 14 residues. From germline, CDR1 is SQVTM and CDR2 ANQGSEA. CDR3 region: CSVMGTSGGDEQFF. The CDR3 DNA sequence: TGCAGCGTTATGGGGACTAGCGGGGGAGATGAGCAGTTCTTC.

This clone has only one observation. This chain uses TRBV7-6 with TRBJ2-1; a possible D gene is TRBD2 (7 bases). Germline V gene data show CDR1 as SGHVS and CDR2 as FNYEAQ. V was shortened by 2 bases and J by 5 bases, with 16 bases between the two germline ends. The CDR3 has 16 residues. The CDR3 region has the DNA TGTGCCAGCAGCTTAAGGGGGGGCGGGGTTAACAATGAGCAGTTCTTC. This gives the protein CASSLRGGGVNNEQFF.

The chain couples TRBV5-1 to TRBJ1-5; possible D gene TRBD1, 6 bases. The CDR3 totals 14 residues. Trimming stripped 4 bases from V and 4 bases from J, with 12 bases between. Looked up from germline, CDR1 is SGHRS and CDR2 is YFSETQ. Written as DNA, the CDR3 is TGCGCCAGCAGCCCTGGACAGTGGAATCAGCCCCAGCATTTT. Protein sequence: CASSPGQWNQPQHF.

The chain uses TRBV28 and TRBJ1-5; D gene uncertain. V was cut by 2 bases and J by 3 bases, with 8 bases left in between. Germline assignment: CDR1 MDHEN and CDR2 SYDVKM. This CDR3 has 14 residues. CDR3 loop: CASSLARHNQPQHF. The CDR3 DNA reads TGTGCCAGCAGTTTAGCCAGACACAATCAGCCCCAGCATTTT.

The chain couples TRBV14 to TRBJ2-1; tentatively, D is TRBD1 (6 bases). CDR3 length: 15 amino acids. V dropped 5 bases and J dropped 4 bases, with 15 bases sitting between them. The V gene's germline CDR1 is SGHDN and CDR2 FVKESK. The CDR3 spells CASSAQGTGYNEQFF. The CDR3 nucleotides are TGTGCCAGCAGCGCACAGGGAACAGGTTACAATGAGCAGTTCTTC.

This clone has only a few counts. The V gene is TRBV18, the J gene TRBJ1-2; D not resolved. V shed 3 bases and J shed 1 base, with 9 bases lying between them. Germline CDR1 KGHSH, CDR2 LQKENI. The CDR3 length is 14 residues. The CDR3 DNA follows: TGTGCCAGCTCACCCGAGTCCGATAACTATGGCTACACCTTC. This gives the protein CASSPESDNYGYTF. The full variable domain, with the rest looked up from reference TRBV18 and TRBJ1-2, is NAGVMQNPRHLVRRRGQEARLRCSPMKGHSHVYWYRQLPEEGLKFMVYLQKENIIDESGMPKERFSAEFPKEGPSILRIQQVVRGDSAAYFCASSPESDNYGYTFGSGTRLTVV.

This clone has just one count. This sequence joins TRBV12-3 or TRBV12-4 and TRBJ1-2; TRBD1 matches at 8 bases. This CDR3 spans 13 amino acids. With V trimmed by 6 bases and J by 4 bases, 4 bases remained unmatched. The CDR3 DNA reads TGTGCCAGCAGAGCGGACAGGGCCTATGGCTACACCTTC. It specifies CASRADRAYGYTF.

The chain joins TRBV6-5 to TRBJ1-5; perhaps TRBD1 as D (6 bases). The CDR3 runs 15 residues. Germline V gene sequence: CDR1 MNHEY, CDR2 SVGAGI. The ends were cut back, 5 bases at V and 5 bases at J, with 16 bases in the middle. CDR3 sequence reads: CASSRSGTSHQPQHF. Here the CDR3 DNA reads TGTGCCAGCAGTAGATCCGGGACATCTCATCAGCCCCAGCATTTT.

There are a few counts of this clone. The gene calls are TRBV5-1 and TRBJ2-7; the D is unclear. Trimming removed 0 bases from V and 3 bases from J, with 7 bases in between. This CDR3 region has 13 residues. Germline CDR1 SGHRS, CDR2 YFSETQ. The CDR3 protein is CASSLDAYYEQYF. For the CDR3, the DNA is TGCGCCAGCAGCTTGGACGCGTACTACGAGCAGTACTTC.

The chain uses TRBV5-4 and TRBJ2-3; 9 bases fit TRBD2. Germline CDR1 and CDR2: SGHNT and YYREEE (reference sequence). V dropped 3 bases and J dropped 5; count of bases not matched to a gene: 7. This CDR3 is built from 15 residues. CDR3 loop: CASSSVAGAGDTQYF. DNA for the CDR3: TGTGCCAGCAGCTCAGTAGCGGGGGCGGGAGATACGCAGTATTTT.

Of note for this clone: The sample has other DNA sequences that encode this CDR3 too. The V call is TRBV5-1, the J call TRBJ1-2; D ambiguous. The CDR3 extends over 14 amino acids. V gave up 2 bases and J gave up 0 bases, with 8 bases separating them. Germline-derived CDR1 and CDR2 are SGHRS and YFSETQ. As DNA, the CDR3 is TGCGCCAGCAGCTTAGGCGGAACTAACTATGGCTACACCTTC. It yields the protein CASSLGGTNYGYTF.

This chain links TRBV10-1 with TRBJ1-1; D is uncertain. From germline, CDR1 is WNHNN and CDR2 SYGVQD (reference sequence). With 10 bases removed from V and 7 bases from J, the gap between germline ends came to 16 bases. The CDR3 loop spans 12 amino acids. CDR3 bases: TGCGCCATCCGTGGGCAGTATGGTGAAGCTTTCTTT. Encoded protein: CAIRGQYGEAFF.

The chain carries TRBV7-3 and TRBJ1-2; no firm D call. The CDR3 spans 13 residues. The germline gives CDR1 SGHTA, CDR2 FQGTGA. V lost 4 bases and J 0 bases, leaving 6 bases between the germline ends. The CDR3 reads CASSSRPNYGYTF. The CDR3, as DNA: TGTGCCAGCAGCTCTAGGCCTAACTATGGCTACACCTTC. The full variable domain, with the rest looked up from reference TRBV7-3 and TRBJ1-2, is GAGVSQTPSNKVTEKGKYVELRCDPISGHTALYWYRQSLGQGPEFLIYFQGTGAADDSGLPNDRFFAVRPEGSVSTLKIQRTERGDSAVYLCASSSRPNYGYTFGSGTRLTVV.

The chain uses TRBV12-3 or TRBV12-4 and TRBJ1-5; D unresolved. The CDR3 sequence is 13 residues long. V lost 6 bases and J lost 5, with 11 bases in between. The CDR3 DNA reads TGTGCCAGCAGCACCCGAGTCGATCAGCCCCAGCATTTT. Its protein is CASSTRVDQPQHF.